Reported below is one T cell receptor (beta chain). What it recognizes is unknown. Additional DNA sequences in this sample encode the identical CDR3. Primers for the PCR totalled 60 Vbeta and 13 Jbeta. TCRdb keeps only in-frame clones here, not all; method: immunoSEQ multiplex PCR. Of about 200,000 clones in the sample, approximately 85% were seen once. The data were obtained in a study of cytomegalovirus exposure and HLA in healthy donors. Study-wide points: For cytomegalovirus status, the classifier reportedly gave diagnoses with high specificity and sensitivity.

The V and J ends lost 0 bases and 11 bases respectively, with 11 bases between them. Looked up from germline, CDR1 is MNHNS and CDR2 is SASEGT. CDR3 length: 13 amino acids. The sample comprised PBMCs. The chain combines TRBV6-1 with TRBJ1-5, with a tentative D call TRBD1 (5 bases). The TCR comes from a woman in her fifties or sixties in good health and CMV-seronegative. CDR3: CASSEARGKAQHF. Here the CDR3 DNA reads TGTGCCAGCAGTGAAGCGCGGGGGAAGGCCCAGCATTTT.